This T cell receptor (beta chain) was sequenced in a study of T cell responses to AZD1222 COVID-19 vaccine. Regarding the study as a whole: Repertoires were obtained only post-peak T cell response.

CDR1 and CDR2 (germline): LGHDT, YNNKEL (reference sequence). This CDR3 region has 12 residues. V lost 5 bases, J lost 4 bases, and 8 bases lay in between. Second-dose intervals of approximately 4 or approximately 12 weeks were pooled. TCRdb's table, derived via immunoSEQ multiplex PCR, lists solely in-frame clones and lacks some. The table has 140,000 to 150,000 clones, more than 75% seen once. Remarks on this clone: The antigen is unknown.

The receptor was derived from an adult who received the AZD1222 COVID-19 vaccine. The starting material was peripheral blood, obtained 28 days after the second AZD1222 dose. This sequence joins TRBV3-1 (or the pseudogene TRBV3-2) and TRBJ1-1; D is ambiguous. The CDR3 loop reads CASSTVRTEAFF. The CDR3 DNA reads TGTGCCAGCAGCACCGTACGCACTGAAGCTTTCTTT.